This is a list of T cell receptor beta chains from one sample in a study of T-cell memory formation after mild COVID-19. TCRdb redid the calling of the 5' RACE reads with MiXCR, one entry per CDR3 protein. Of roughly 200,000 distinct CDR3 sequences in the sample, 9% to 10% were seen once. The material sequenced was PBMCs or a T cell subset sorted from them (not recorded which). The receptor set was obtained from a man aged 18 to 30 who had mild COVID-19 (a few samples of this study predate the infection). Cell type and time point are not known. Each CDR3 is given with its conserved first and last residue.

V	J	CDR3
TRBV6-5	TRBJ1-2	CASSSNGQGNYGYTF
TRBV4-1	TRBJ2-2	CASSPRGGQGGELFF
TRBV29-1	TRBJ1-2	CSVVVRVGEGYGYTF
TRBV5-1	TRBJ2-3	CASSLGMAPDTQYF
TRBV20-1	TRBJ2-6	CSAGTGYSGANVLTF
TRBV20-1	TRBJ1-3	CSARFRNTIYF
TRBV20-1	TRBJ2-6	CSASINSRGQNNVLTF
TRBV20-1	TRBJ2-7	CSAARDSYEQYF
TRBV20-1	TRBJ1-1	CSARDPQGGRTEAFF
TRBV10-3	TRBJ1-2	CAISGIDSNYGYTF
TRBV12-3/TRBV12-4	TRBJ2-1	CASSPYRDSLGNEQFF
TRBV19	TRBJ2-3	CASSINTDTQYF
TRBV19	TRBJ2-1	CASRSVGGVNEQFF
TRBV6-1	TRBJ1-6	CASSEHLADSPLHF
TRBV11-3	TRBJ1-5	CASTIPGRGDQPQHF
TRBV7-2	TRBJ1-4	CASSVTGTEKLFF
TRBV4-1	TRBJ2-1	CASSQGQGRDYNEQFF
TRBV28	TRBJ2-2	CASSSLRGTGELFF
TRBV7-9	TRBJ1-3	CAYRRGQSGNTIYF
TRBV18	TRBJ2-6	CASSPISAPGANVLTF
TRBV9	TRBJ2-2	CASTRGGSNTGELFF
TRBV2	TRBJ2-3	CASIELPGLGTDTQYF
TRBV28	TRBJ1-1	CASSLSGWGAFF
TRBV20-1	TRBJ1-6	CSAPGTGGTTPLHF
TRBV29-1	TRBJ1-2	CSVARTGYGYTF
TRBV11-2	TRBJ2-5	CASSLAGGAETQYF
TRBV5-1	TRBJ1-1	CASSPGWTDMNTEAFF
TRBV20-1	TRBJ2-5	CSAISTSGAQETQYF
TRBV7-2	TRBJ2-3	CASSLHGGAGTDTQYF
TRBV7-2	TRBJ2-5	CASSATGGLETQYF
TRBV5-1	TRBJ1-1	CASSDSRGSNTEAFF
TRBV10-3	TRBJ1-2	CAISGTGGSNYGYTF
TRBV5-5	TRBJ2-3	CASSPNRATDTQYF
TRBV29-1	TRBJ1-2	CSVEIIVASGYTF
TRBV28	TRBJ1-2	CASSFWTSGYGYTF
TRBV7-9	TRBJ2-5	CASSLLRGVHQETQYF
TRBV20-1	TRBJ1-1	CSAPDRRMTEAFF
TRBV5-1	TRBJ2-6	CASSLVPRPVGYSGANVLTF
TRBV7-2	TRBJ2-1	CASRVAADNEQFF
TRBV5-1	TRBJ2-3	CASSVGLAGGRDTQYF
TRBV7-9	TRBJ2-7	CASSHSGRGEGEQYF
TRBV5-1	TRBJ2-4	CASSLTSGFKNIQYF
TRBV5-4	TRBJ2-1	CASMPAGIVNNEQFF
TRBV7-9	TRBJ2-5	CASSPLIGQGHQETQYF
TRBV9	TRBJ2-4	CASSVEDRNIQYF
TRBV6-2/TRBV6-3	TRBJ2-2	CASSYSSLSQGALFFTGELFF
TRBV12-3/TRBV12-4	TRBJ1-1	CASSKLNTEAFF
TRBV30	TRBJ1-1	CAWSVSIAEAFF
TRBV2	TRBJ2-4	CASSVATAKNIQYF
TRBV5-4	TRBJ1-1	CASTIGVNTEAFF
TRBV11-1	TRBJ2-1	CASSLEQGMLEQFF
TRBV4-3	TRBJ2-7	CASSRSGPGVYEQYF
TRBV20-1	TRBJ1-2	CSASIGRITF
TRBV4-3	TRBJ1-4	CASSAQGTGDEKLFF
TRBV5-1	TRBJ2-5	CASSSAPTSGAQETQYF
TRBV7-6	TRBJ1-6	CASSFGAANSPLHF
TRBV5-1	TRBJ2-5	CASSLEGTSGGPQETQYF
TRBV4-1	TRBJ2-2	CASSQVLAGSRGELFF
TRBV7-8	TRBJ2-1	CASSLDGLWNEQFF
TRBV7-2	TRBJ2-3	CASSWESGLAQYF